One TCR beta chain is described in this entry. This sample was taken from a study of T-cell reconstitution after alpha-beta-depleted transplantation in children. For TCRbeta, the library was prepared with unique molecular identifiers. Via MiXCR, TCRdb re-called the PCR reads, giving one row per CDR3 protein. The repertoire consists of about 98,000 distinct CDR3 sequences, with 20% to 25% occurring once and the leading ten covering about a fifth. Trimming took off 3 bases at V and 4 bases at J, with 12 bases between the two ends. This CDR3 is 14 amino acids long. V gene TRBV12-3 or TRBV12-4 combines with J gene TRBJ2-5; possibly TRBD2 for D (6 bases). This TCR derives from a boy between 2 and 10 years old with acute lymphoblastic leukemia, due to receive a stem cell transplant. The specimen comprised PBMCs, sampled before TCRalphabeta/CD19-depleted stem cell transplant. DNA of the CDR3: TGTGCCAGCAGTTTTGGGGCGGAGGGAGAGACCCAGTACTTC. Its translation: CASSFGAEGETQYF.